What follows describes a single T cell receptor beta chain. Its target is unknown. The data derive from a study of shared clonotypes between healthy human individuals. Original processing methods: Sequence data from immunoSEQ were junction-only and lacked quality scores; consequently, filtering differed. Data came from immunoSEQ multiplex PCR; TCRdb stores just in-frame clones and leaves some out. V and J calls plus clone size are reproduced from that table; the DNA served to infer D and trimming. The table has roughly 2,500,000 clones, 93% seen once. Germline CDR1 MDHEN, CDR2 SYDVKM. V lost 2 bases to trimming and J lost 8 bases, with 16 bases between them. The CDR3 is 15 residues long. Every donor, a Caucasian adult, lived in Nashville, Tennessee. Study-wide results and caveats: Naive subsets tended to show greater estimated richness than memory subsets.

Sequencing input: naive CD4+ T cells from PBMCs. The subset here: CD45RA+ positively selected. The receptor was derived from a man aged 18 to 30 in good health. Some clones in this sample may be carry-over from other donors' samples. This chain uses TRBV28 with TRBJ1-3, with a possible D match to TRBD1 (6 bases). Here the CDR3 DNA reads TGTGCCAGCAGTTTACCCCAGGGGCTTCGGGACACCATATATTTT. Amino acids: CASSLPQGLRDTIYF. The entire variable domain, with the rest obtained from reference TRBV28 and TRBJ1-3, is as follows: DVKVTQSSRYLVKRTGEKVFLECVQDMDHENMFWYRQDPGLGLRLIYFSYDVKMKEKGDIPEGYSVSREKKERFSLILESASTNQTSMYLCASSLPQGLRDTIYFGEGSWLTVV.